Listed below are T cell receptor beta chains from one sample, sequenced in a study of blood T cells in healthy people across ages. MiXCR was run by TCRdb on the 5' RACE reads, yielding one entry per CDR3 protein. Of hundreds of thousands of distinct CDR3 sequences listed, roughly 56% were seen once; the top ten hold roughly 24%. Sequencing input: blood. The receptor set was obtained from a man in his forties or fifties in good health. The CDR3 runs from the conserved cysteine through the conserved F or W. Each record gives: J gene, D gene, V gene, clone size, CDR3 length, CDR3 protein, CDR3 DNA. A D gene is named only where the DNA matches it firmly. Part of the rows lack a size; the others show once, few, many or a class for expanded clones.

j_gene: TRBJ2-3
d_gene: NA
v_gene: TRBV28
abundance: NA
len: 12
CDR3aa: CASSGDLDTQYF
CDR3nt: TGTGCCAGCAGCGGGGACTTGGATACGCAGTATTTT

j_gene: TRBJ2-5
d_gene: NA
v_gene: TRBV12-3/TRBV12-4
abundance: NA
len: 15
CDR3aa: CASTSLLGVQETQYF
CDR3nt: TGTGCCAGCACCTCGCTTTTGGGAGTCCAAGAGACCCAGTACTTC

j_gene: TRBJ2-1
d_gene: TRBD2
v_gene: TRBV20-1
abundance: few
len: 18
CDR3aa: CSAPGLAGAGSSYNEQFF
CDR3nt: TGCAGTGCTCCGGGACTAGCGGGAGCAGGTAGCTCCTACAATGAGCAGTTCTTC

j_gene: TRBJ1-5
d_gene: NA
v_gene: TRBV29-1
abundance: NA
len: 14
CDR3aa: CSVSDSQRNQPQHF
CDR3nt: TGCAGCGTTTCTGACAGTCAGCGCAATCAGCCCCAGCATTTT

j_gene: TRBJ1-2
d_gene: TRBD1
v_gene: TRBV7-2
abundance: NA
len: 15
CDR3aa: CASSPERTGQGGYTF
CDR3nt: TGTGCCAGCAGCCCCGAAAGGACAGGGCAGGGTGGCTACACCTTC

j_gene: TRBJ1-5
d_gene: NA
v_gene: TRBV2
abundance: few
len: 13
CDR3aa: CASSIGGVKPQHF
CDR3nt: TGTGCCAGCAGCATAGGGGGGGTTAAGCCCCAGCATTTT

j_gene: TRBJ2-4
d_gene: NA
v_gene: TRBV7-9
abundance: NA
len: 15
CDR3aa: CASSLAAGLLNIQYF
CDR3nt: TGTGCCAGCAGCTTAGCCGCAGGCCTCCTAAACATTCAGTACTTC

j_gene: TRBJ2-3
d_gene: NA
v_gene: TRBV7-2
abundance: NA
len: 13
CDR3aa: CASSHGLSDTQYF
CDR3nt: TGTGCCAGCAGCCACGGATTATCAGATACGCAGTATTTT

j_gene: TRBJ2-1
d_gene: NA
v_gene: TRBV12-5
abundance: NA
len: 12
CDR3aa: CASGSDSFEQFF
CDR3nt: TGTGCTAGTGGTTCCGACTCATTCGAGCAGTTCTTC

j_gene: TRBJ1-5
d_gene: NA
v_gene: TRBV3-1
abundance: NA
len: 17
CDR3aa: CASSPRQGEDSNQPQHF
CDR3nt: TGTGCCAGCAGCCCACGGCAGGGCGAGGATAGCAATCAGCCCCAGCATTTT

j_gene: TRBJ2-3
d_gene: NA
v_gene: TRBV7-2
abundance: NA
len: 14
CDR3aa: CASSFNRARDTQYF
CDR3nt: TGTGCCAGCAGCTTCAACAGGGCCAGAGATACGCAGTATTTT

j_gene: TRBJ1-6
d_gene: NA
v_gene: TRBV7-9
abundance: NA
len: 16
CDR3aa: CASSSPDSVSDSPLHF
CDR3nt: TGTGCCAGCAGCTCCCCGGACAGCGTTTCGGATTCACCCCTCCACTTT

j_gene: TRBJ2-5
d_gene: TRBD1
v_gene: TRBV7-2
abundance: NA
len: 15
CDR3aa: CASAPGTGYFNEQYF
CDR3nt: TGTGCCAGCGCTCCCGGGACAGGGTATTTTAATGAGCAGTACTTC

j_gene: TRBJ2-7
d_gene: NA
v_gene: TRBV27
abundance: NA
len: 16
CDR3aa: CASSFRAAGPPYEQYF
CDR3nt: TGTGCCAGCAGTTTCCGTGCGGCAGGCCCACCCTACGAGCAGTACTTC

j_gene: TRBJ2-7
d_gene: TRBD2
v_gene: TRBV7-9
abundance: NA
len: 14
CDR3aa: CASSSSGSPGEQYF
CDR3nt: TGTGCCAGCAGTTCTAGCGGGAGCCCCGGGGAGCAGTACTTC

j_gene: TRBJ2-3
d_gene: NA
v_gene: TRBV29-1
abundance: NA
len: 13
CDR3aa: CSVSSENTGTQYF
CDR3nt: TGCAGCGTCTCATCGGAGAACACAGGTACGCAGTATTTT

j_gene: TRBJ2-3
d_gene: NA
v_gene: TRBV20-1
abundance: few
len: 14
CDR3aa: CSASVAGNTDTQYF
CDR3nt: TGCAGTGCTAGTGTGGCGGGAAACACAGATACGCAGTATTTT

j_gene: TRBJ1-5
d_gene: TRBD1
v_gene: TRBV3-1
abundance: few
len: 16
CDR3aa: CASSQGAQGAGQPQHF
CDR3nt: TGTGCCAGCAGCCAAGGGGCACAGGGGGCAGGTCAGCCCCAGCATTTT

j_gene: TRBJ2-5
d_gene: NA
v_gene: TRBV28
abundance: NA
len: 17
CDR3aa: CASSSRRSYTGLETQYF
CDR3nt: TGTGCCAGCAGTTCCCGTCGCTCCTATACAGGGTTAGAGACCCAGTACTTC

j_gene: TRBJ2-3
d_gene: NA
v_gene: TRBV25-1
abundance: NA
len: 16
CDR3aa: CASSEFGTFSTDTQYF
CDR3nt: TGTGCCAGCAGTGAATTTGGCACCTTTAGCACAGATACGCAGTATTTT

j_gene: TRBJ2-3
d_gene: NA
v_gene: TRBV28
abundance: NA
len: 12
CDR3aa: CASSLFLDTQYF
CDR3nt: TGTGCCAGCAGTTTATTCCTAGATACGCAGTATTTT

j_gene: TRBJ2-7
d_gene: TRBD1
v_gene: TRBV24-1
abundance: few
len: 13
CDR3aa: CATTPDRVYEQYF
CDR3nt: TGTGCCACCACTCCGGACAGGGTCTACGAGCAGTACTTC

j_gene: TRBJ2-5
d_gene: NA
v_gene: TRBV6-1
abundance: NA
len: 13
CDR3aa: CASGPGQPETQYF
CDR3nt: TGTGCCAGCGGACCGGGACAACCAGAGACCCAGTACTTC

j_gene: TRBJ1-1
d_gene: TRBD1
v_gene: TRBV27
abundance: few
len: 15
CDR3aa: CASRRIGGVWTEAFF
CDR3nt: TGTGCCAGCAGGAGAATAGGGGGCGTCTGGACTGAAGCTTTCTTT

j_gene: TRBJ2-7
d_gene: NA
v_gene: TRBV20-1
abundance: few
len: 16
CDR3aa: CSANRDRPFKSYEQYF
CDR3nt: TGCAGTGCTAACCGAGACAGGCCGTTTAAGTCCTACGAGCAGTACTTC

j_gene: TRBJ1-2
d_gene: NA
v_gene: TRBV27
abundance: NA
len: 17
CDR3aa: CASSNTGRQGKYYGYTF
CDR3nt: TGTGCCAGCTCTAATACGGGTAGACAAGGGAAATACTATGGCTACACCTTC

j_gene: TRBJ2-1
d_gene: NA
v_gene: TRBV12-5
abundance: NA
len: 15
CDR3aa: CASGLGSSSYNEQFF
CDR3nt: TGTGCTAGTGGTTTGGGGTCGAGCTCCTACAATGAGCAGTTCTTC

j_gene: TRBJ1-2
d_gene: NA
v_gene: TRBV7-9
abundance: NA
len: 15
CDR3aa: CASSLAAIGNYGYTF
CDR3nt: TGTGCCAGCAGCTTAGCGGCCATTGGAAACTATGGCTACACCTTC

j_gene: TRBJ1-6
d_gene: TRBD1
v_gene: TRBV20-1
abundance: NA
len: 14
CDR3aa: CSARPGQGHSPLHF
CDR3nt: TGCAGTGCTAGACCGGGACAGGGGCATTCACCCCTCCACTTT

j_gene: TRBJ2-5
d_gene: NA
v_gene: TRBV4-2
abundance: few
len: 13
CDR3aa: CASSPGSRGTQYF
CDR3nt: TGTGCCAGCAGCCCCGGGTCGAGAGGGACCCAGTACTTC

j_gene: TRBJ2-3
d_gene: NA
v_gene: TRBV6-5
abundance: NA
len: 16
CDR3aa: CASSFLDRRGTDTQYF
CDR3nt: TGTGCCAGCAGTTTCCTCGACAGGCGGGGGACAGATACGCAGTATTTT

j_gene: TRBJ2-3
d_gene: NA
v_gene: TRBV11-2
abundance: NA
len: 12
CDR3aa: CATAVNTDTQYF
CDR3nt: TGTGCCACGGCAGTAAACACAGATACGCAGTATTTT

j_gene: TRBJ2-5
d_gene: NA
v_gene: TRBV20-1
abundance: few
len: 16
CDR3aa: CSARDGDGSFVETQYF
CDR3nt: TGCAGTGCTAGAGATGGCGATGGCAGTTTCGTGGAGACCCAGTACTTC

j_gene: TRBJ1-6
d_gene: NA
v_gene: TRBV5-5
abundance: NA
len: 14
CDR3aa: CASSSPEGNSPLHF
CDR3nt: TGTGCCAGCAGCTCCCCAGAGGGTAATTCACCCCTCCACTTT

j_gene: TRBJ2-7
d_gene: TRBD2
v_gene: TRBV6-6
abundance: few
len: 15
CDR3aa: CASSSPWAGGHEQYF
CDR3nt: TGTGCCAGCAGCTCCCCGTGGGCGGGAGGCCACGAGCAGTACTTC

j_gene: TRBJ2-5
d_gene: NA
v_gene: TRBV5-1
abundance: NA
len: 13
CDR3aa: CASARGYQETQYF
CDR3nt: TGCGCCAGCGCCAGAGGGTACCAAGAGACCCAGTACTTC

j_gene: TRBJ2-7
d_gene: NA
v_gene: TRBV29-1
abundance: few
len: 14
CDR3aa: CSVGEGETSYEQYF
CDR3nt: TGCAGCGTTGGAGAAGGGGAGACCTCCTACGAGCAGTACTTC

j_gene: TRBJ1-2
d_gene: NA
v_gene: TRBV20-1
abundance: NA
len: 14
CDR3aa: CSARSPTGSYGYTF
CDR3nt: TGCAGTGCTAGATCCCCGACCGGCTCATATGGCTACACCTTC

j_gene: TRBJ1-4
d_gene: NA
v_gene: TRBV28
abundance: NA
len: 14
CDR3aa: CASSPHRAGEKLFF
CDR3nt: TGTGCCAGCAGCCCCCACAGGGCCGGGGAAAAACTGTTTTTT

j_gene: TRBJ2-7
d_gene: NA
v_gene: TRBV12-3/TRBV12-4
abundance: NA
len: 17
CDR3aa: CASSLQGQARTRDVQYF
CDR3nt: TGTGCCAGCAGTTTACAAGGTCAGGCACGAACAAGAGATGTCCAGTACTTC

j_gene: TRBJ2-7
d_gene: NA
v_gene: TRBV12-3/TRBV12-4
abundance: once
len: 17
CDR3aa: CASTSSATAGNPYEQYF
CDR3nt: TGTGCCAGCACCTCAAGCGCGACCGCGGGGAACCCCTACGAGCAGTACTTC

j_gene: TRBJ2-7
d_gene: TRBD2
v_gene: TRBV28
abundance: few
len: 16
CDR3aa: CASSFVGGGRTYEQYF
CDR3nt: TGTGCCAGCAGTTTTGTTGGGGGGGGTCGGACCTACGAGCAGTACTTC